The rows below give T cell receptor beta chains drawn from one sample of a study of blood T cell repertoires in COVID-19. Profiling relied on immunoSEQ multiplex PCR, and the TCRdb table lists in-frame clones only, not all of them. The sample holds about 250,000 clones, approximately 89% seen once. Sequencing was performed on peripheral blood. The receptors were sampled from a young woman with COVID-19, enrolled during active disease. Both conserved end residues are part of each CDR3. D genes are given only for firm matches. Clone size is stated in some rows and not others, as once, few, many or a class when expanded.

CDR3 length: 15
V gene: TRBV11-2
clone size: -
J gene: TRBJ1-5
D gene: -
CDR3 DNA: TGTGCCAGCAGCTTAGGATCGGGTAGCAATCAGCCCCAGCATTTT
CDR3 protein: CASSLGSGSNQPQHF

CDR3 length: 15
V gene: TRBV11-3
clone size: -
J gene: TRBJ2-1
D gene: -
CDR3 DNA: TGTGCCAGCAGCTTAGAGGGCAGGGGCTACAATGAGCAGTTCTTC
CDR3 protein: CASSLEGRGYNEQFF

CDR3 length: 15
V gene: TRBV10-2
clone size: -
J gene: TRBJ1-6
D gene: -
CDR3 DNA: TGCGCCAGCAGTGAGTCTGCAGGCACGGGATCGACCCTCCACTTT
CDR3 protein: CASSESAGTGSTLHF

CDR3 length: 15
V gene: TRBV27
clone size: once
J gene: TRBJ2-3
D gene: -
CDR3 DNA: TGTGCCAGCAGTTTAGCTAGCAGTCACAGAGATACGCAGTATTTT
CDR3 protein: CASSLASSHRDTQYF

CDR3 length: 17
V gene: TRBV2
clone size: -
J gene: TRBJ2-3
D gene: TRBD2
CDR3 DNA: TGTGCCAGCAGTCACCTAGCGGGAGGCCGAGGCACAGATACGCAGTATTTT
CDR3 protein: CASSHLAGGRGTDTQYF

CDR3 length: 14
V gene: TRBV27
clone size: -
J gene: TRBJ1-2
D gene: -
CDR3 DNA: TGTGCCAGCAGTTTAGGGGGCGCAGGGTATGGCTACACCTTC
CDR3 protein: CASSLGGAGYGYTF

CDR3 length: 16
V gene: TRBV6-2/TRBV6-3
clone size: -
J gene: TRBJ2-3
D gene: TRBD2
CDR3 DNA: TGTGCCAGCAGTTATAGACAGCGGGGGATCACAGATACGCAGTATTTT
CDR3 protein: CASSYRQRGITDTQYF

CDR3 length: 15
V gene: TRBV10-3
clone size: -
J gene: TRBJ2-7
D gene: TRBD1
CDR3 DNA: TGTGCCATCAGTGAGACGGACAGGGGGGAGTACGAGCAGTACTTC
CDR3 protein: CAISETDRGEYEQYF

CDR3 length: 15
V gene: TRBV6-5
clone size: -
J gene: TRBJ2-5
D gene: -
CDR3 DNA: TGTGCCAGCAGTTATTTCGCGGGGGCCGGAGAGACCCAGTACTTC
CDR3 protein: CASSYFAGAGETQYF

CDR3 length: 16
V gene: TRBV11-2
clone size: -
J gene: TRBJ2-3
D gene: TRBD2
CDR3 DNA: TGTGCCAGCAGCCCCCGGACTAGCGGGGGCACAGATACGCAGTATTTT
CDR3 protein: CASSPRTSGGTDTQYF

CDR3 length: 14
V gene: TRBV2
clone size: -
J gene: TRBJ1-5
D gene: -
CDR3 DNA: TGTGCCAGCAGTGGCGGGGGGGGCCGACAGCCCCAGCATTTT
CDR3 protein: CASSGGGGRQPQHF

CDR3 length: 14
V gene: TRBV6-5
clone size: -
J gene: TRBJ1-4
D gene: -
CDR3 DNA: TGTGCCAGCAGACATACTTTCGACAGTGAAAAACTGTTTTTT
CDR3 protein: CASRHTFDSEKLFF

CDR3 length: 13
V gene: TRBV10-3
clone size: -
J gene: TRBJ2-5
D gene: -
CDR3 DNA: TGTGCCATCAGTGGTCGGGGAGAAGAGACCCAGTACTTC
CDR3 protein: CAISGRGEETQYF

CDR3 length: 16
V gene: TRBV4-3
clone size: -
J gene: TRBJ1-2
D gene: -
CDR3 DNA: TGCGCCAGCAGCCAAGATTGGGGCGGCCTTAACTATGGCTACACCTTC
CDR3 protein: CASSQDWGGLNYGYTF

CDR3 length: 15
V gene: TRBV5-1
clone size: -
J gene: TRBJ1-1
D gene: -
CDR3 DNA: TGCGCCAGCAGCCAGTTAACGCAGGGGAACACTGAAGCTTTCTTT
CDR3 protein: CASSQLTQGNTEAFF

CDR3 length: 13
V gene: TRBV4-3
clone size: -
J gene: TRBJ2-1
D gene: -
CDR3 DNA: TGCGCCAGCAGCCAAGGAGGGCCAAATGAGCAGTTCTTC
CDR3 protein: CASSQGGPNEQFF

CDR3 length: 14
V gene: TRBV25-1
clone size: -
J gene: TRBJ1-1
D gene: -
CDR3 DNA: TGTGCCAGCAGCGAGGGGGGGCTCGGCACTGAAGCTTTCTTT
CDR3 protein: CASSEGGLGTEAFF

CDR3 length: 12
V gene: TRBV2
clone size: -
J gene: TRBJ2-7
D gene: -
CDR3 DNA: TGTGCCAGCAGTGCCCTCGGGAACGAGCAGTACTTC
CDR3 protein: CASSALGNEQYF

CDR3 length: 13
V gene: TRBV6-5
clone size: few
J gene: TRBJ1-2
D gene: -
CDR3 DNA: TGTGCCAGCAGTTACTCCTTTCGGGATGGCTACACCTTC
CDR3 protein: CASSYSFRDGYTF

CDR3 length: 15
V gene: TRBV5-4
clone size: once
J gene: TRBJ2-3
D gene: TRBD1
CDR3 DNA: TGTGCCAGCAGCTTCCAGGGGGCGATAACAGATACGCAGTATTTT
CDR3 protein: CASSFQGAITDTQYF

CDR3 length: 15
V gene: TRBV27
clone size: -
J gene: TRBJ2-3
D gene: -
CDR3 DNA: TGTGCCAGCAGTCCGGCTAGCGCCTTCACAGATACGCAGTATTTT
CDR3 protein: CASSPASAFTDTQYF

CDR3 length: 12
V gene: TRBV25-1
clone size: -
J gene: TRBJ1-1
D gene: -
CDR3 DNA: TGTGCCAGCAGGGGGGGGACCACTGAAGCTTTCTTT
CDR3 protein: CASRGGTTEAFF

CDR3 length: 16
V gene: TRBV11-2
clone size: -
J gene: TRBJ2-1
D gene: TRBD2
CDR3 DNA: TGTGCCAGCAGGCCATTAGCGGGAGGGTTGGGGGATGAGCAGTTCTTC
CDR3 protein: CASRPLAGGLGDEQFF

CDR3 length: 12
V gene: TRBV2
clone size: -
J gene: TRBJ2-3
D gene: -
CDR3 DNA: TGTGCCAGCAACCTCGGTGCAGATACGCAGTATTTT
CDR3 protein: CASNLGADTQYF

CDR3 length: 16
V gene: TRBV11-2
clone size: -
J gene: TRBJ2-3
D gene: TRBD2
CDR3 DNA: TGTGCCAGCAGCTGGTCTAGCGGGGGCGTCACAGATACGCAGTATTTT
CDR3 protein: CASSWSSGGVTDTQYF

CDR3 length: 14
V gene: TRBV28
clone size: -
J gene: TRBJ1-1
D gene: TRBD1
CDR3 DNA: TGTGCCAGCAATAGGAGGGGGCGGAACACTGAAGCTTTCTTT
CDR3 protein: CASNRRGRNTEAFF

CDR3 length: 15
V gene: TRBV4-2
clone size: -
J gene: TRBJ2-7
D gene: -
CDR3 DNA: TGTGCCAGCAGCCCATCCCGGCAGGGTGGCTACGAGCAGTACTTC
CDR3 protein: CASSPSRQGGYEQYF

CDR3 length: 15
V gene: TRBV9
clone size: -
J gene: TRBJ2-7
D gene: -
CDR3 DNA: TGTGCCAGCAGCCCACAGGGATTAGGGACCTACGAGCAGTACTTC
CDR3 protein: CASSPQGLGTYEQYF

CDR3 length: 17
V gene: TRBV3-1/TRBV3-2
clone size: once
J gene: TRBJ2-1
D gene: TRBD2
CDR3 DNA: TGTGCCAGCAGTCGTAACACGGGACTAGTGACCTACAATGAGCAGTTCTTC
CDR3 protein: CASSRNTGLVTYNEQFF

CDR3 length: 12
V gene: TRBV19
clone size: -
J gene: TRBJ1-1
D gene: -
CDR3 DNA: TGTGCCGTCGAGGGCGTGAACACTGAAGCTTTCTTT
CDR3 protein: CAVEGVNTEAFF

CDR3 length: 16
V gene: TRBV4-1
clone size: -
J gene: TRBJ2-1
D gene: TRBD2
CDR3 DNA: TGCGCCAGCAGCCAGGGCCAGGCGGGAGGTTACAATGAGCAGTTCTTC
CDR3 protein: CASSQGQAGGYNEQFF

CDR3 length: 15
V gene: TRBV5-1
clone size: few
J gene: TRBJ2-5
D gene: TRBD1
CDR3 DNA: TGCGCCAGCAGCTTGGATCCAGGGGGCGGTGAGACCCAGTACTTC
CDR3 protein: CASSLDPGGGETQYF

CDR3 length: 16
V gene: TRBV7-6
clone size: -
J gene: TRBJ2-1
D gene: -
CDR3 DNA: TGTGCCAGCAGTACTATGCTAGCAGCATCCTACAATGAGCAGTTCTTC
CDR3 protein: CASSTMLAASYNEQFF

CDR3 length: 16
V gene: TRBV5-1
clone size: -
J gene: TRBJ2-7
D gene: TRBD1
CDR3 DNA: TGCGCCAGCAGCGCTCGACAGGGGGACAGCTCCTACGAGCAGTACTTC
CDR3 protein: CASSARQGDSSYEQYF

CDR3 length: 17
V gene: TRBV19
clone size: few
J gene: TRBJ1-1
D gene: TRBD1
CDR3 DNA: TGTGCCAGTAGAAAAGGGACAGGGGCCGGTTTGAACACTGAAGCTTTCTTT
CDR3 protein: CASRKGTGAGLNTEAFF

CDR3 length: 14
V gene: TRBV11-3
clone size: -
J gene: TRBJ1-1
D gene: -
CDR3 DNA: TGTGCCAGCTCGGAGGTCCGGGAGAACACTGAAGCTTTCTTT
CDR3 protein: CASSEVRENTEAFF

CDR3 length: 17
V gene: TRBV6-2/TRBV6-3
clone size: few
J gene: TRBJ1-2
D gene: TRBD1
CDR3 DNA: TGTGCCAGCAGTTACTCTGGGGCTAGGGGGCCTTCGTCTGGCTACACCTTC
CDR3 protein: CASSYSGARGPSSGYTF

CDR3 length: 12
V gene: TRBV5-1
clone size: -
J gene: TRBJ1-1
D gene: -
CDR3 DNA: TGCGCCAGCAGCTTGGACGGCACTGAAGCTTTCTTT
CDR3 protein: CASSLDGTEAFF

CDR3 length: 15
V gene: TRBV6-1
clone size: -
J gene: TRBJ1-5
D gene: -
CDR3 DNA: TGTGCCAGCAGTGAAGGAGGAGGGCGGGATCAGCCCCAGCATTTT
CDR3 protein: CASSEGGGRDQPQHF

CDR3 length: 14
V gene: TRBV5-6
clone size: -
J gene: TRBJ1-2
D gene: TRBD1
CDR3 DNA: TGTGCCAGCAGCCCGGACAGGGGGCTAGATGGCTACACCTTC
CDR3 protein: CASSPDRGLDGYTF

CDR3 length: 14
V gene: TRBV4-3
clone size: -
J gene: TRBJ1-2
D gene: -
CDR3 DNA: TGCGCCAGCAGCCAAGAGACAGGCCCCTATGGCTACACCTTC
CDR3 protein: CASSQETGPYGYTF

CDR3 length: 13
V gene: TRBV5-1
clone size: -
J gene: TRBJ2-4
D gene: -
CDR3 DNA: TGCGCCAGCAGCTTGCCCCCTCAAAACATTCAGTACTTC
CDR3 protein: CASSLPPQNIQYF

CDR3 length: 15
V gene: TRBV10-1
clone size: few
J gene: TRBJ1-5
D gene: -
CDR3 DNA: TGCGCCAGCATCCTGGGGGGGCTTAGCAATCAGCCCCAGCATTTT
CDR3 protein: CASILGGLSNQPQHF

CDR3 length: 12
V gene: TRBV5-1
clone size: -
J gene: TRBJ2-1
D gene: TRBD2
CDR3 DNA: TGCGCCAGCAGCCCTAGCGGGAGGCCCCCCATCTTC
CDR3 protein: CASSPSGRPPIF

CDR3 length: 13
V gene: TRBV27
clone size: -
J gene: TRBJ2-2
D gene: -
CDR3 DNA: TGTGCCAGCAGTTTATTCGGTGCCGGGGAGCTGTTTTTT
CDR3 protein: CASSLFGAGELFF

CDR3 length: 14
V gene: TRBV5-6
clone size: -
J gene: TRBJ1-1
D gene: -
CDR3 DNA: TGTGCCAGCAGCTTGCTAGCCCGGGACATCGAAGCTTTCTTT
CDR3 protein: CASSLLARDIEAFF

CDR3 length: 16
V gene: TRBV6-5
clone size: -
J gene: TRBJ2-1
D gene: -
CDR3 DNA: TGTGCCAGCAGTTACTCAGAGGATTTGACCTACAATGAGCAGTTCTTC
CDR3 protein: CASSYSEDLTYNEQFF

CDR3 length: 15
V gene: TRBV11-2
clone size: -
J gene: TRBJ2-3
D gene: TRBD1
CDR3 DNA: TGTGCCAGCGGAAGACAGGGAGATAGCACAGATACGCAGTATTTT
CDR3 protein: CASGRQGDSTDTQYF

CDR3 length: 14
V gene: TRBV5-4
clone size: -
J gene: TRBJ2-2
D gene: -
CDR3 DNA: TGTGCCAGCAGCTTTACAGGGAACACCGGGGAGCTGTTTTTT
CDR3 protein: CASSFTGNTGELFF

CDR3 length: 14
V gene: TRBV27
clone size: -
J gene: TRBJ1-4
D gene: TRBD1
CDR3 DNA: TGTGCCAGCTCTCTCGGGACAGGGTATGAAAAACTGTTTTTT
CDR3 protein: CASSLGTGYEKLFF

CDR3 length: 14
V gene: TRBV19
clone size: -
J gene: TRBJ2-1
D gene: -
CDR3 DNA: TGTGCCAGTAACCAGGGCAAGGACTACAATGAGCAGTTCTTC
CDR3 protein: CASNQGKDYNEQFF

CDR3 length: 12
V gene: TRBV28
clone size: -
J gene: TRBJ2-7
D gene: TRBD1
CDR3 DNA: TGTGCCAGCACCGGACAGGGCTACGAGCAGTACTTC
CDR3 protein: CASTGQGYEQYF

CDR3 length: 15
V gene: TRBV7-2
clone size: -
J gene: TRBJ1-5
D gene: -
CDR3 DNA: TGTGCCAGCAGCTTAAAAGGGGGGGCGAGTCAGCCCCAGCATTTT
CDR3 protein: CASSLKGGASQPQHF

CDR3 length: 13
V gene: TRBV2
clone size: once
J gene: TRBJ1-1
D gene: -
CDR3 DNA: TGTGCCAGCAGTGAATCGGGGGGGACGTACAAGGCCTTT
CDR3 protein: CASSESGGTYKAF